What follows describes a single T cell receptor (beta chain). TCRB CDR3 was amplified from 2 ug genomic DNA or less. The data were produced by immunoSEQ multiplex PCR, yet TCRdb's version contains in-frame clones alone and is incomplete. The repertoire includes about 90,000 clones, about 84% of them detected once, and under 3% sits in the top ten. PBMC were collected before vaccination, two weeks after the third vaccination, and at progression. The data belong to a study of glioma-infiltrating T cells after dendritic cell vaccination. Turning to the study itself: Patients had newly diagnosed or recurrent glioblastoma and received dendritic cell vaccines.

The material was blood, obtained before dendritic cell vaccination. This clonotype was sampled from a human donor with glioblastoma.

The CDR3 spells CASSYSRRAGNTIYF. The CDR3 DNA reads TGTGCCAGCAGTTACTCGAGACGAGCGGGAAACACCATATATTTT. V and J are TRBV6-5 and TRBJ1-3; no firm D call. CDR1 is MNHEY and CDR2 is SVGAGI in the germline V gene. The CDR3 has 15 residues. V dropped 0 bases and J dropped 4 bases, with 10 bases sitting between them.